The rows below give T cell receptor beta chains drawn from one sample of a study of blood T cell repertoires in COVID-19. Sequenced by immunoSEQ multiplex PCR; TCRdb stores in-frame clones only, minus some. Here the sample spans hundreds of thousands of clones, approximately 88% being singletons. The sequenced material came from peripheral blood. The origin of the receptors is a woman aged 45 to 65 with COVID-19, enrolled during active disease. Each CDR3 is given with its conserved first and last residue. The order of the fields is J gene, V gene, CDR3 protein.

j_call: TRBJ2-3; v_call: TRBV6-5; cdr3_aa: CASSYSSQGLTTQYF
j_call: TRBJ1-5; v_call: TRBV6-1; cdr3_aa: CASSEQAHVQPQHF
j_call: TRBJ2-1; v_call: TRBV12-3/TRBV12-4; cdr3_aa: CASSLIQGNEQFF
j_call: TRBJ2-7; v_call: TRBV7-6; cdr3_aa: CASSLSLGSGYEQYF
j_call: TRBJ1-2; v_call: TRBV30; cdr3_aa: CAWSIQGGRTYTF
j_call: TRBJ2-3; v_call: TRBV7-2; cdr3_aa: CASSLSVSTDTQYF
j_call: TRBJ1-2; v_call: TRBV28; cdr3_aa: CASQGANYGYTF
j_call: TRBJ2-1; v_call: TRBV5-1; cdr3_aa: CASSLGRTGEWNEQFF
j_call: TRBJ1-2; v_call: TRBV7-3; cdr3_aa: CASSSGDYGYTF
j_call: TRBJ2-6; v_call: TRBV29-1; cdr3_aa: CSADHPSGANVLTF
j_call: TRBJ1-1; v_call: TRBV19; cdr3_aa: CASSNSYVGAFF
j_call: TRBJ2-7; v_call: TRBV29-1; cdr3_aa: CSVVIQVPGEQYF
j_call: TRBJ1-5; v_call: TRBV18; cdr3_aa: CASSPEGGSVQPQHF
j_call: TRBJ2-2; v_call: TRBV20-1; cdr3_aa: CSASSPGGTGELFF
j_call: TRBJ1-1; v_call: TRBV5-6; cdr3_aa: CASRRQGTEAFF
j_call: TRBJ2-7; v_call: TRBV23-1; cdr3_aa: CASSHPGRRGGLEQYF
j_call: TRBJ2-1; v_call: TRBV2; cdr3_aa: CASRGFGTSGDNEQFF
j_call: TRBJ2-7; v_call: TRBV3-1/TRBV3-2; cdr3_aa: CASSPPGSSEQYF
j_call: TRBJ2-1; v_call: TRBV11-2; cdr3_aa: CASTLSRSSYNEQFF
j_call: TRBJ2-2; v_call: TRBV24-1; cdr3_aa: CATSESGQGNTGELFF
j_call: TRBJ1-4; v_call: TRBV6-6; cdr3_aa: CASSYSKGRGNEKLFF
j_call: TRBJ2-5; v_call: TRBV18; cdr3_aa: CASSPGVGIQETQYF
j_call: TRBJ1-2; v_call: TRBV2; cdr3_aa: CASSELGGVEGYTF
j_call: TRBJ1-5; v_call: TRBV2; cdr3_aa: CASSENPAGNQPQHF
j_call: TRBJ1-4; v_call: TRBV29-1; cdr3_aa: CSVFGGEKLFF
j_call: TRBJ2-3; v_call: TRBV5-1; cdr3_aa: CASSLGPSGTDTQYF
j_call: TRBJ2-7; v_call: TRBV3-1/TRBV3-2; cdr3_aa: CASSPGPHYEQYF
j_call: TRBJ1-1; v_call: TRBV18; cdr3_aa: CVSSPTGGTNTEAFF
j_call: TRBJ1-1; v_call: TRBV19; cdr3_aa: CASNGGRAFF
j_call: TRBJ1-5; v_call: TRBV2; cdr3_aa: CASSADSQYQPQHF
j_call: TRBJ2-7; v_call: TRBV19; cdr3_aa: CASSTPSRYEQYF
j_call: TRBJ1-2; v_call: TRBV28; cdr3_aa: CASSDQGADYGYTF
j_call: TRBJ2-1; v_call: TRBV6-5; cdr3_aa: CASSPGVNEQFF
j_call: TRBJ1-5; v_call: TRBV28; cdr3_aa: CASQGANQPQHF
j_call: TRBJ2-3; v_call: TRBV28; cdr3_aa: CASTLLAGGPEGADTQYF
j_call: TRBJ2-3; v_call: TRBV5-1; cdr3_aa: CASSQLRTGGADTQYF
j_call: TRBJ1-2; v_call: TRBV7-9; cdr3_aa: CASSLAGGYGYTF
j_call: TRBJ1-4; v_call: TRBV6-6; cdr3_aa: CASSYPDRVSEKLFF
j_call: TRBJ2-3; v_call: TRBV5-6; cdr3_aa: CASSSGLAGGPIDTQYF
j_call: TRBJ1-1; v_call: TRBV12-3/TRBV12-4; cdr3_aa: CASTSHENTEAFF
j_call: TRBJ1-2; v_call: TRBV21-1; cdr3_aa: CASSTRRSKQSGYTF
j_call: TRBJ2-1; v_call: TRBV7-7; cdr3_aa: CASSLAPGWSDEQFF
j_call: TRBJ2-1; v_call: TRBV5-1; cdr3_aa: CASRFLSGGDNEQFF
j_call: TRBJ2-7; v_call: TRBV27; cdr3_aa: CASSPPDRYPYEQYF
j_call: TRBJ2-5; v_call: TRBV5-6; cdr3_aa: CASSFPATLQETQYF
j_call: TRBJ2-3; v_call: TRBV19; cdr3_aa: CATGGGRENTDTQYF
j_call: TRBJ1-1; v_call: TRBV6-1; cdr3_aa: CASSEVRNTEAFF
j_call: TRBJ2-1; v_call: TRBV30; cdr3_aa: CAWSPSNNEQFF
j_call: TRBJ1-3; v_call: TRBV28; cdr3_aa: CASSSPGRERYTIYF
j_call: TRBJ2-2; v_call: TRBV24-1; cdr3_aa: CATSASRRGTHTGELFF
j_call: TRBJ2-7; v_call: TRBV5-4; cdr3_aa: CASSLFYEQYF
j_call: TRBJ2-2; v_call: TRBV5-1; cdr3_aa: CASRLEQTTNTGELFF
j_call: TRBJ2-7; v_call: TRBV4-1; cdr3_aa: CASSPLALTIYEQYF
j_call: TRBJ1-2; v_call: TRBV7-3; cdr3_aa: CASSLLGRPRAYGYTF